Below, one T cell receptor (beta chain) is given with its context. A much larger clone differs from this one at a single base, so this may be a read error. The sample belongs to a study of T cell repertoires in cytomegalovirus infection. TCRdb recomputed calls from the reads with MiXCR, one row per CDR3 protein. Of around 100,000 distinct CDR3 sequences in the sample, about a quarter were seen once. The CDR3 covers 12 residues. Germline V gene data show CDR1 as KGHDR and CDR2 as SFDVKD. V was trimmed by 11 bases and J by 5 bases, leaving 15 bases between them. The sequencing sample was made of CD8+ T cells from PBMCs. The clonotype comes from a human donor in good health (CMV status not recorded). Some clones in this sample may be carry-over from other donors' samples. The chain uses TRBV24-1 and TRBJ2-7; D may correspond to TRBD1 or TRBD2 (5 bases each). CDR3 sequence (DNA): TGTGCCATGGGACGGAGGATCGACGAGCAGTACTTC. Its protein product is CAMGRRIDEQYF.